This T cell receptor beta chain was captured in a study of identical twins. Study-level results: Memory repertoires lacked the insertion deficit that abundant cord blood beta clonotypes showed.

Worth noting for this clonotype: Its antigen is unidentified.

The CDR3 contains 12 residues. The ends were cut back, 0 bases at V and 12 bases at J, with 9 bases in the middle. Template switching created a universal primer site, and the cDNA included unique molecular identifiers. MiXCR, run by TCRdb on the 5' RACE reads, gives a single entry per CDR3 protein. The data hold 300,000 to 400,000 distinct CDR3 sequences, with around 9% observed a single time. The V call is TRBV12-3 or TRBV12-4, the J call TRBJ2-1; D is possibly TRBD2 (5 bases). Sequencing was done on a sample of naive T cells sorted from blood. This TCR derives from a woman aged 45-65 years in good health. The chain's CDR3 is CASSLARVRQFF. CDR3 nucleotide sequence: TGTGCCAGCAGTTTAGCGCGGGTCCGGCAGTTCTTC.